Listed below are T cell receptor beta chains from one sample, sequenced in a study of T cell responses to AZD1222 COVID-19 vaccine. The method was immunoSEQ multiplex PCR; TCRdb's version includes in-frame clones alone and lacks a portion of them. Altogether 60,000 to 75,000 clones are present, around four fifths being singletons, with the ten largest covering about 6.3%. This specimen was peripheral blood, taken 28 days after the second AZD1222 dose. The receptors originated from an adult who received the AZD1222 COVID-19 vaccine. Each CDR3 is given with its conserved first and last residue. The order of the fields is J gene, clone size, V gene, D gene, CDR3 protein, CDR3 DNA. D genes are given only for firm matches. Expanded clones get a size class; other rows say once, few or many, or leave the size out.

TRBJ1-1,few,TRBV24-1,TRBD1,CATSDFGTAMNTEAFF,TGTGCCACCAGTGATTTCGGGACAGCTATGAACACTGAAGCTTTCTTT
TRBJ2-7,NA,TRBV7-2,TRBD2,CASSLKPPLAGSYEQYF,TGTGCCAGCAGCTTAAAGCCACCCCTAGCGGGCTCCTACGAGCAGTACTTC
TRBJ2-2,NA,TRBV6-6,NA,CASGRTAANTGELFF,TGTGCCAGCGGACGGACAGCCGCGAACACCGGGGAGCTGTTTTTT
TRBJ1-1,NA,TRBV4-3,NA,CASSQVAEGVGEAFF,TGCGCCAGCAGCCAAGTCGCGGAGGGGGTCGGTGAAGCTTTCTTT
TRBJ1-4,NA,TRBV6-6,NA,CASSYSGQGNEKLFF,TGTGCCAGCAGTTACTCAGGGCAGGGTAATGAAAAACTGTTTTTT
TRBJ1-2,once,TRBV4-1,NA,CASSQERGLDYTF,TGCGCCAGCAGCCAAGAGAGAGGACTCGACTACACCTTC
TRBJ1-2,once,TRBV12-2,NA,CASRLATWGGGYTF,TGTGCAAGTCGCTTAGCGACGTGGGGAGGGGGCTACACCTTC
TRBJ2-7,NA,TRBV6-1,NA,CASSEQGLSYEQYF,TGTGCCAGCAGTGAACAGGGGCTCTCCTACGAGCAGTACTTC
TRBJ1-2,NA,TRBV7-8,TRBD1,CASSLYGQGNYGYTF,TGTGCCAGCAGCCTCTATGGACAGGGGAACTATGGCTACACCTTC
TRBJ1-2,NA,TRBV2,NA,CASSDDLVYGYTF,TGTGCCAGCAGTGACGACCTGGTCTATGGCTACACCTTC
TRBJ2-7,NA,TRBV30,NA,CAWSVGPGSQSEQYF,TGTGCCTGGAGTGTAGGACCCGGGTCTCAAAGCGAGCAGTACTTC
TRBJ2-3,NA,TRBV24-1,TRBD1,CATSDTGVDTQYF,TGTGCCACCAGTGATACAGGGGTAGATACGCAGTATTTT
TRBJ2-7,NA,TRBV27,NA,CASSLTGVSYEQYF,TGTGCCAGCAGTTTGACAGGAGTATCCTACGAGCAGTACTTC
TRBJ1-1,NA,TRBV19,TRBD1,CASSSPAGGTEAFF,TGTGCCAGTAGTTCACCGGCAGGGGGGACTGAAGCTTTCTTT
TRBJ2-4,few,TRBV14,NA,CASSLGSKNIQYF,TGTGCCAGCAGCCTCGGCAGTAAAAACATTCAGTACTTC
TRBJ2-7,NA,TRBV20-1,NA,CSASEERLYEQYF,TGCAGTGCTAGTGAGGAGCGTCTTTACGAGCAGTACTTC
TRBJ1-1,NA,TRBV30,TRBD1,CAWIAGQGINTEAFF,TGTGCCTGGATCGCGGGACAGGGGATCAACACTGAAGCTTTCTTT
TRBJ2-2,NA,TRBV4-1,TRBD1,CASSQIFDRVGGELFF,TGCGCCAGCAGCCAAATCTTTGACAGGGTCGGCGGGGAGCTGTTTTTT
TRBJ1-6,NA,TRBV30,TRBD1,CAWRLGARGFSPLHF,TGTGCCTGGAGACTAGGGGCCAGGGGGTTCTCACCCCTCCACTTT
TRBJ1-5,NA,TRBV3-1/TRBV3-2,TRBD1,CASSQDARGPQPQHF,TGTGCCAGCAGCCAAGATGCAAGGGGGCCTCAGCCCCAGCATTTT
TRBJ1-5,NA,TRBV6-6,TRBD1,CASSPGGQRSNQPQHF,TGTGCCAGCAGTCCGGGGGGACAGCGGAGCAATCAGCCCCAGCATTTT
TRBJ2-1,once,TRBV12-2,NA,CASRLPWDNEQFF,TGTGCAAGTCGTCTCCCGTGGGACAACGAGCAGTTCTTC